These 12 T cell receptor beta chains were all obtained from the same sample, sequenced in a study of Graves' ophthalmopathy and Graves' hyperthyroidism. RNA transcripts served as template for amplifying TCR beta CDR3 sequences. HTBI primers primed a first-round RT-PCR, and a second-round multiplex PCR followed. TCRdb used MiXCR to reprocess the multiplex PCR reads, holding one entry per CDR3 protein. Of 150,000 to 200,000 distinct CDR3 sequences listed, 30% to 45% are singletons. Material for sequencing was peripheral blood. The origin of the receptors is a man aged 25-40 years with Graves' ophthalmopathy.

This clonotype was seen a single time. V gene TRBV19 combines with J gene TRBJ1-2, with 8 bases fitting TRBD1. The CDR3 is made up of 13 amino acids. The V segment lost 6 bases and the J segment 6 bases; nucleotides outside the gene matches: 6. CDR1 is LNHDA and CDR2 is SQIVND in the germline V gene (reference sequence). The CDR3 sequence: CASSARGLDGYTF. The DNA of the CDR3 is TGTGCCAGTAGCGCCAGGGGGCTCGATGGCTACACCTTC.

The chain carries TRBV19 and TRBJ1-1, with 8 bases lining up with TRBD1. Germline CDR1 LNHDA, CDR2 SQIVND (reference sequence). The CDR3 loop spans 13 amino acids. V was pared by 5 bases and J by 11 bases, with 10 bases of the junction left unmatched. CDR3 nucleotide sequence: TGTGCCAGTAGTGTCAGACAGGGGAGTCTTGCTTTCTTT. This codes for CASSVRQGSLAFF.

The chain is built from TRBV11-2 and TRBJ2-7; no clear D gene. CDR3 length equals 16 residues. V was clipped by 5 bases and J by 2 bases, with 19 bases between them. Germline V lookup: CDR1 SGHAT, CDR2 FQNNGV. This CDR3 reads CASSALGRTGPYEQYF. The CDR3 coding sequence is TGTGCCAGCAGCGCCCTAGGGCGGACGGGCCCCTACGAGCAGTACTTC.

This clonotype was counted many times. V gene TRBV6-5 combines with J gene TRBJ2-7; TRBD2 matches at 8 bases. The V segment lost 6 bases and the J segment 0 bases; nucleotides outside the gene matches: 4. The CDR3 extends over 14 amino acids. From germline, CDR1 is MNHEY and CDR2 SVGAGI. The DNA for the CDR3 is TGTGCCAGCAGGGGGGGACTAGGCTCCTACGAGCAGTACTTC. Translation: CASRGGLGSYEQYF.

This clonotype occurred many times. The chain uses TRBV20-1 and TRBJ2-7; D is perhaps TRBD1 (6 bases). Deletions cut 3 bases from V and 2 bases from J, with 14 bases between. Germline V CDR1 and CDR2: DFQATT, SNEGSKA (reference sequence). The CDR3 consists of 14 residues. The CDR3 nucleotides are TGCAGTGCTAGCAGTATGGGACACCCCTACGAGCAGTACTTC. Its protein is CSASSMGHPYEQYF.

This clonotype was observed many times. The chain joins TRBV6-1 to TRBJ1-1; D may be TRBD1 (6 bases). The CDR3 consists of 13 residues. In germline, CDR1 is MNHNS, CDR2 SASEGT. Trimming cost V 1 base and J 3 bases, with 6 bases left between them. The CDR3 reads CASSEGGHTEAFF. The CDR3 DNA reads TGTGCCAGCAGTGAAGGGGGGCACACTGAAGCTTTCTTT.

The CDR3 region has the DNA TGTGCCAGCAGTTTATTACAGGGGATCGGCAATCAGCCCCAGCATTTT. This encodes CASSLLQGIGNQPQHF. V usage is TRBV28 and J usage is TRBJ1-5, with TRBD1 identical over 7 bases. J was trimmed by 2 bases and V by 1 base; bases with no gene match: 5. The CDR3 is made up of 16 amino acids. The V gene's germline CDR1 is MDHEN and CDR2 SYDVKM.

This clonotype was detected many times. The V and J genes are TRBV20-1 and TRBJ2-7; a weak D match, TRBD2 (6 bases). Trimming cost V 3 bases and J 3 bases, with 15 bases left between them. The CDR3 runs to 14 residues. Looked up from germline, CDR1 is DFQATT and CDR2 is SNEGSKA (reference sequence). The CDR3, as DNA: TGCAGTGCTAGGGGTGGCGGGGACGGCTACGAGCAGTACTTC. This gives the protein CSARGGGDGYEQYF.

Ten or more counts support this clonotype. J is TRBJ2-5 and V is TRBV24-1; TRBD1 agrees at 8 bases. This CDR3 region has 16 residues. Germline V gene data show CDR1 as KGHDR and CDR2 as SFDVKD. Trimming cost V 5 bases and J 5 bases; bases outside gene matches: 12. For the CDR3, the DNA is TGTGCCACCAGTGGGAGCAGGGGGCTGATGGATGAGACCCAGTACTTC. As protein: CATSGSRGLMDETQYF.

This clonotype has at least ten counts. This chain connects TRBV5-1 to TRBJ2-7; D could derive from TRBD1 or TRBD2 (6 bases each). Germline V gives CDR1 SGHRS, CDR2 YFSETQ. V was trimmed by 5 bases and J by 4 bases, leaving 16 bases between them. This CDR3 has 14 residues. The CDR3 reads CASSSVGGGYEQYF. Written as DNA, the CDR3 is TGCGCCAGCAGTTCGGTGGGGGGCGGGTACGAGCAGTACTTC.

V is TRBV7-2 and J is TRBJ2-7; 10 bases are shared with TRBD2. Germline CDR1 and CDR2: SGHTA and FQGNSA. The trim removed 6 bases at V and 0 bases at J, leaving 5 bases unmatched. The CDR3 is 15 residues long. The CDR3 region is CASRRTSGNSYEQYF. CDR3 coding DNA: TGTGCCAGCAGACGGACTAGCGGTAACTCCTACGAGCAGTACTTC.

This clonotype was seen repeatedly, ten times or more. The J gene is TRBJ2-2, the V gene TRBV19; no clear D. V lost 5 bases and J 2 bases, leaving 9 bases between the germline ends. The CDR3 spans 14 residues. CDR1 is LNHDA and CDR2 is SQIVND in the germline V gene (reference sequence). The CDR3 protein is CASSSQVNTGELFF. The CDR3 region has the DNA TGTGCCAGTAGTTCGCAGGTTAACACCGGGGAGCTGTTTTTT.